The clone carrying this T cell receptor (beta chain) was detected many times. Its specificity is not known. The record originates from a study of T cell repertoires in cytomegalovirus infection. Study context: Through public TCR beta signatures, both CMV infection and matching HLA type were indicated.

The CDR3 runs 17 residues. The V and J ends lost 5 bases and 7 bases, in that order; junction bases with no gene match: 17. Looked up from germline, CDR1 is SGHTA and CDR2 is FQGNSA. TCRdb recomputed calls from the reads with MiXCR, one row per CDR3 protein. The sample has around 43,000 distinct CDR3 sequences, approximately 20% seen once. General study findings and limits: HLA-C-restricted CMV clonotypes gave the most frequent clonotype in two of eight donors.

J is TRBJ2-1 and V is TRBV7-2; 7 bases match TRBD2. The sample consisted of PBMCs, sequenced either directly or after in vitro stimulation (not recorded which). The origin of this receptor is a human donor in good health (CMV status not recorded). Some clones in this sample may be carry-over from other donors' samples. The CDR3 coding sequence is TGTGCCAGCAGCCCCCGTTGGGGTGGCGGGAGAGGGAATGAGCAGTTCTTC. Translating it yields CASSPRWGGGRGNEQFF.